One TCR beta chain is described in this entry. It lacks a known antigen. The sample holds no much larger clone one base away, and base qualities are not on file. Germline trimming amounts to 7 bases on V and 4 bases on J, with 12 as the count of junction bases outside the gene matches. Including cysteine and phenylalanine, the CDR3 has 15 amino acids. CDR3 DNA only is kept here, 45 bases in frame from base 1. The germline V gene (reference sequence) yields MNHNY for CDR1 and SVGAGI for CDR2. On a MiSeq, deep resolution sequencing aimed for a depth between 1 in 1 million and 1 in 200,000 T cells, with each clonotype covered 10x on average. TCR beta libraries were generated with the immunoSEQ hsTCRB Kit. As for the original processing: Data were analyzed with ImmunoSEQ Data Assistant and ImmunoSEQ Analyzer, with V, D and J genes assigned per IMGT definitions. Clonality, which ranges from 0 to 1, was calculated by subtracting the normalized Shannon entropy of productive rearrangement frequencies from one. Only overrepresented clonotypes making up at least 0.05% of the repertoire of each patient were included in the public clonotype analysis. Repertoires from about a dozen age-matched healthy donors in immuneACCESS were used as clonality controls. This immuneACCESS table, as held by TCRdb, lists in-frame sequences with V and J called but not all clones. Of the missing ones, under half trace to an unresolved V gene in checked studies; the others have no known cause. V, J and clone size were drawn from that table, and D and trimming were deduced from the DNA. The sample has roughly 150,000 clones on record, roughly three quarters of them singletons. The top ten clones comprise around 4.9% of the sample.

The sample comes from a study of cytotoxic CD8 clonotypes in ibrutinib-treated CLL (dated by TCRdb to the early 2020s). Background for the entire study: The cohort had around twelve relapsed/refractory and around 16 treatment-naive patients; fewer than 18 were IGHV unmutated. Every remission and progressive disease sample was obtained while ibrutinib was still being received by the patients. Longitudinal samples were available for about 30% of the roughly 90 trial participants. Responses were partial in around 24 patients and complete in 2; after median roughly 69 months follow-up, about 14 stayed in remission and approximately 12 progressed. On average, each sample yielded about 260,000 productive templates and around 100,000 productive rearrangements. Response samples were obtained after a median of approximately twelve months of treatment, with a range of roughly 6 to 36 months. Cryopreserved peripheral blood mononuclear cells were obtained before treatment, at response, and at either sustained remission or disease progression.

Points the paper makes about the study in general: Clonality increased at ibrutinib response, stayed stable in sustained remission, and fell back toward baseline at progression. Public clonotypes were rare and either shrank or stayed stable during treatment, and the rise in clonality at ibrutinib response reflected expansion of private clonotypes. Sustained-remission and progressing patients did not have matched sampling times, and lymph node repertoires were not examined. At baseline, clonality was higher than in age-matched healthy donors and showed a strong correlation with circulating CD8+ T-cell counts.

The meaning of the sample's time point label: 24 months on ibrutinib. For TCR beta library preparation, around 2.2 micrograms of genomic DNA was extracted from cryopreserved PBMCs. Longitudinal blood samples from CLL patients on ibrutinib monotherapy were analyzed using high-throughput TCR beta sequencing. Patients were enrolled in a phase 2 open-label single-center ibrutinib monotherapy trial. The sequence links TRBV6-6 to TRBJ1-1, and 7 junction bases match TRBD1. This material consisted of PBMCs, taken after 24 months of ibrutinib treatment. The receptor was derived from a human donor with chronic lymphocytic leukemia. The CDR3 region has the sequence CASIGGGTAGTEAFF. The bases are TGTGCCAGCATAGGGGGAGGGACAGCGGGCACTGAAGCTTTCTTT.